These T cell receptor beta chains were read from a single sample in a study of CD8 T cells in ankylosing spondylitis. TCRdb reanalysed the 5' RACE reads using MiXCR and keeps one entry per CDR3 protein. Seen here are 700,000 to 850,000 distinct CDR3 sequences, about 10% observed once, and the top ten hold about 0.49%. Sequenced material: blood, either unsorted or a sorted T cell fraction (not recorded which). These TCRs come from a male donor with ankylosing spondylitis. CDR3s include the opening cysteine and the closing phenylalanine or tryptophan. The D gene is left open where the match is weak. A row's size may be missing; if present it is once, few, many or a size class.

cdr3_nt: TGTGCCAGCAGTTTATGGGGACGGCAGCCCCAGCATTTT
cdr3_aa: CASSLWGRQPQHF
d_call: NA
j_call: TRBJ1-5
v_call: TRBV27
clone_size: NA

cdr3_nt: TGTGCCAGCAGCTTACGCGCGGGGGATGAGCAGTTCTTC
cdr3_aa: CASSLRAGDEQFF
d_call: TRBD2
j_call: TRBJ2-1
v_call: TRBV7-2
clone_size: many

cdr3_nt: TGTGCCAGCAGTCGTTTCAGTTCTGGGGTCGAGCAGTACTTC
cdr3_aa: CASSRFSSGVEQYF
d_call: NA
j_call: TRBJ2-7
v_call: TRBV6-1
clone_size: NA

cdr3_nt: TGTGCCAGCAGCTCCCAAGACAGGGACGGTCAGCCCCAGCATTTT
cdr3_aa: CASSSQDRDGQPQHF
d_call: TRBD1
j_call: TRBJ1-5
v_call: TRBV7-2
clone_size: NA

cdr3_nt: TGCGCCAGCAGCCGATACGGACAGATCTACGAGCAGTACTTC
cdr3_aa: CASSRYGQIYEQYF
d_call: NA
j_call: TRBJ2-7
v_call: TRBV5-1
clone_size: NA

cdr3_nt: TGCAGTGCTAGAGGGGCGAGAAACTATGGCTACACCTTC
cdr3_aa: CSARGARNYGYTF
d_call: NA
j_call: TRBJ1-2
v_call: TRBV20-1
clone_size: many

cdr3_nt: TGTGCCAGCAGCGTAGCAGGGAACACTGAAGCTTTCTTT
cdr3_aa: CASSVAGNTEAFF
d_call: NA
j_call: TRBJ1-1
v_call: TRBV9
clone_size: many

cdr3_nt: TGCGCCAGCAGATTAATTCGGGACGGGAACACTGAAGCTTTCTTT
cdr3_aa: CASRLIRDGNTEAFF
d_call: NA
j_call: TRBJ1-1
v_call: TRBV5-1
clone_size: NA

cdr3_nt: TGTGCCAGCAGTTACTTCGACCTTCCCTACGAGCAGTACTTC
cdr3_aa: CASSYFDLPYEQYF
d_call: NA
j_call: TRBJ2-7
v_call: TRBV6-5
clone_size: NA

cdr3_nt: TGTGCCAGCAGAAAATTGGGGGCTAGCGGGAAAGAGACCCAGTACTTC
cdr3_aa: CASRKLGASGKETQYF
d_call: TRBD2
j_call: TRBJ2-5
v_call: TRBV27
clone_size: NA

cdr3_nt: TGCAGTGCTAGAGACGACAGCCGCGGGAACACCATATATTTT
cdr3_aa: CSARDDSRGNTIYF
d_call: NA
j_call: TRBJ1-3
v_call: TRBV20-1
clone_size: many

cdr3_nt: TGTGCCAGCAGTTACTCCTGGACACCTTCGAACACCGGGGAGCTGTTTTTT
cdr3_aa: CASSYSWTPSNTGELFF
d_call: NA
j_call: TRBJ2-2
v_call: TRBV6-2/TRBV6-3
clone_size: few

cdr3_nt: TGCAGTGCTAGCATTTCCCCCTCACCCCTCCACTTT
cdr3_aa: CSASISPSPLHF
d_call: NA
j_call: TRBJ1-6
v_call: TRBV20-1
clone_size: many

cdr3_nt: TGTGCCAGCAGCTTAAGTAGGGCTGGGACCGGGGAGCTGTTTTTT
cdr3_aa: CASSLSRAGTGELFF
d_call: NA
j_call: TRBJ2-2
v_call: TRBV7-2
clone_size: NA

cdr3_nt: TGTGCCAGCAGTTACTGGGGGAGGGCAACAGATACGCAGTATTTT
cdr3_aa: CASSYWGRATDTQYF
d_call: TRBD2
j_call: TRBJ2-3
v_call: TRBV6-5
clone_size: few

cdr3_nt: TGTGCCAGCAGCCTTGGACTCGTAGGGGGGCGGGGCAATGAGCAGTTCTTC
cdr3_aa: CASSLGLVGGRGNEQFF
d_call: NA
j_call: TRBJ2-1
v_call: TRBV3-1
clone_size: NA

cdr3_nt: TGCAGTGCTAGTCGGGCTAGCGGGGGGCAAGACTACGAGCAGTACTTC
cdr3_aa: CSASRASGGQDYEQYF
d_call: TRBD2
j_call: TRBJ2-7
v_call: TRBV20-1
clone_size: NA

cdr3_nt: TGTGCCAGCAGTTACCTTATTCCGGGACAAATCAGCACAGATACGCAGTATTTT
cdr3_aa: CASSYLIPGQISTDTQYF
d_call: NA
j_call: TRBJ2-3
v_call: TRBV6-5
clone_size: few

cdr3_nt: TGCGCCAGCAGCCAAGGGAGGCAGGCGTACTCTGGAAACACCATATATTTT
cdr3_aa: CASSQGRQAYSGNTIYF
d_call: NA
j_call: TRBJ1-3
v_call: TRBV4-3
clone_size: NA

cdr3_nt: TGTGCCAGCGGATTCCGGGACAGAAGAAACACCATATATTTT
cdr3_aa: CASGFRDRRNTIYF
d_call: TRBD1
j_call: TRBJ1-3
v_call: TRBV6-1
clone_size: few

cdr3_nt: TGTGCCAGCAGTTTCTTCGCTTTAGCGGGAAAGCAGTTCTTC
cdr3_aa: CASSFFALAGKQFF
d_call: TRBD2
j_call: TRBJ2-1
v_call: TRBV28
clone_size: NA

cdr3_nt: TGTGCCAGCAGCTTATTAGGCGGGACCGCTTATGGCTACACCTTC
cdr3_aa: CASSLLGGTAYGYTF
d_call: NA
j_call: TRBJ1-2
v_call: TRBV11-2
clone_size: NA

cdr3_nt: TGCAGCTGTAGCGGGAGACAGACCCAGTACTTC
cdr3_aa: CSCSGRQTQYF
d_call: TRBD2
j_call: TRBJ2-5
v_call: TRBV20-1
clone_size: NA

cdr3_nt: TGTGCCAGCAGCTTAGCGTCCGACTACGAGCAGTACTTC
cdr3_aa: CASSLASDYEQYF
d_call: NA
j_call: TRBJ2-7
v_call: TRBV7-8
clone_size: many

cdr3_nt: TGCAGTGCTCCAGTGCCAGGGATCTCGGGGACTGAAGCTTTCTTT
cdr3_aa: CSAPVPGISGTEAFF
d_call: NA
j_call: TRBJ1-1
v_call: TRBV20-1
clone_size: few

cdr3_nt: TGTGCCAGCAGCCTGGGACTAGCGGGAGACCCTGAGCAGTTCTTC
cdr3_aa: CASSLGLAGDPEQFF
d_call: TRBD2
j_call: TRBJ2-1
v_call: TRBV3-1
clone_size: NA

cdr3_nt: TGTGCCAGCAGCCAAGCACCTAGATGGCAGCCCCAGCATTTT
cdr3_aa: CASSQAPRWQPQHF
d_call: NA
j_call: TRBJ1-5
v_call: TRBV3-1
clone_size: few

cdr3_nt: TGCAGTGCTAGCGATCCTCTGAGGGGGGATCAGCCCCAGCATTTT
cdr3_aa: CSASDPLRGDQPQHF
d_call: NA
j_call: TRBJ1-5
v_call: TRBV20-1
clone_size: few

cdr3_nt: TGTGCCAGCAGCTTATACCCGAAAGAGACCCAGTACTTC
cdr3_aa: CASSLYPKETQYF
d_call: NA
j_call: TRBJ2-5
v_call: TRBV7-2
clone_size: many

cdr3_nt: TGTGCCAGCAGCTTAGGGGGGGCAGGGAGGTTCAATGAGCAGTTCTTC
cdr3_aa: CASSLGGAGRFNEQFF
d_call: NA
j_call: TRBJ2-1
v_call: TRBV7-9
clone_size: NA

cdr3_nt: TGCAGTGCTAGACAAACAACTAATGAAAAACTGTTTTTT
cdr3_aa: CSARQTTNEKLFF
d_call: NA
j_call: TRBJ1-4
v_call: TRBV20-1
clone_size: NA

cdr3_nt: TGTGCCAGCAGTCCAGAGGATAATTCACCCCTCCACTTT
cdr3_aa: CASSPEDNSPLHF
d_call: NA
j_call: TRBJ1-6
v_call: TRBV7-6
clone_size: NA

cdr3_nt: TGTGCCAGCAGCTTAATGGGACAGGGAACCTCACCCCTCCACTTT
cdr3_aa: CASSLMGQGTSPLHF
d_call: TRBD1
j_call: TRBJ1-6
v_call: TRBV7-2
clone_size: few

cdr3_nt: TGCGCCAGCAGCTTGGTATACGGAATTTCACCCCTCCACTTT
cdr3_aa: CASSLVYGISPLHF
d_call: NA
j_call: TRBJ1-6
v_call: TRBV5-1
clone_size: NA

cdr3_nt: TGCAGTGCTACAGGGCGTTGGACTGAAGCTTTCTTT
cdr3_aa: CSATGRWTEAFF
d_call: NA
j_call: TRBJ1-1
v_call: TRBV20-1
clone_size: NA

cdr3_nt: TGTGCCAGCAGCTTTGAAAGGACGACTGAAGCTTTCTTT
cdr3_aa: CASSFERTTEAFF
d_call: NA
j_call: TRBJ1-1
v_call: TRBV5-6
clone_size: NA

cdr3_nt: TGTGCCAGCAGCCCGACGAACACTGAAGCTTTCTTT
cdr3_aa: CASSPTNTEAFF
d_call: NA
j_call: TRBJ1-1
v_call: TRBV4-2
clone_size: many

cdr3_nt: TGCAGCGTTGAAGAGACCCAGTACTTC
cdr3_aa: CSVEETQYF
d_call: NA
j_call: TRBJ2-5
v_call: TRBV29-1
clone_size: many